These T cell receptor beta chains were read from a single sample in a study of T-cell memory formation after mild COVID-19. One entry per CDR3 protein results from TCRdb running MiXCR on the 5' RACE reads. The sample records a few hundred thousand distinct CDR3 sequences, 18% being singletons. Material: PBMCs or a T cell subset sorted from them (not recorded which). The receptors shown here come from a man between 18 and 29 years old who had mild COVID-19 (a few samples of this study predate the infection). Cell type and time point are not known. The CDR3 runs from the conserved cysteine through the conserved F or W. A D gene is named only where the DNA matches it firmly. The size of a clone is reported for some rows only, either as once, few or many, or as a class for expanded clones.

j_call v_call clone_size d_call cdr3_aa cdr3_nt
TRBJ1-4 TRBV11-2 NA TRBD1 CASSLTTGIQGLFF TGTGCCAGCAGCTTAACGACAGGGATCCAAGGCCTGTTTTTT
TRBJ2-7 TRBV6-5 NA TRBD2 CASSYSIGRAREQYF TGTGCCAGCAGTTACTCGATAGGGAGGGCGCGCGAGCAGTACTTC
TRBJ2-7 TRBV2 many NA CASRVTTYEQYF TGTGCCAGCAGGGTGACAACCTACGAGCAGTACTTC
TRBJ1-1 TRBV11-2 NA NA CASSLETANTEAFF TGTGCCAGCAGCTTAGAGACAGCGAACACTGAAGCTTTCTTT
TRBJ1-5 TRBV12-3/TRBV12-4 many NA CASSPGGGNQPQHF TGTGCCAGCAGCCCTGGGGGGGGCAATCAGCCCCAGCATTTT
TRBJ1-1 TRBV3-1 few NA CASSPTSANTEAFF TGTGCCAGCAGCCCGACGTCGGCAAACACTGAAGCTTTCTTT
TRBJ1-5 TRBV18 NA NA CASSSELRGDQPQHF TGTGCCAGCTCAAGCGAGTTGAGGGGAGATCAGCCCCAGCATTTT
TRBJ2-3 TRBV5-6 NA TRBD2 CASSLLASGDTDTQYF TGTGCCAGCAGCTTGTTGGCTAGCGGGGACACAGATACGCAGTATTTT
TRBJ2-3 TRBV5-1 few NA CASSLLKRSTDTQYF TGCGCCAGCAGCTTGCTGAAGCGGAGCACAGATACGCAGTATTTT
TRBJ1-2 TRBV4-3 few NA CASSQAGQDPRGYTF TGCGCCAGCAGCCAAGCGGGTCAGGATCCGCGGGGCTACACCTTC
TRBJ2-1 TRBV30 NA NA CAWSEGYNEQFF TGTGCCTGGAGTGAAGGCTACAATGAGCAGTTCTTC
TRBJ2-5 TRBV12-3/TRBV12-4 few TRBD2 CASRAAGDTQYF TGTGCCAGCAGAGCCGCGGGGGACACCCAGTACTTC
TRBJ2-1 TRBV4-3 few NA CASSPRGPSSYNEQFF TGCGCCAGCAGCCCGCGGGGGCCGAGCTCCTACAATGAGCAGTTCTTC
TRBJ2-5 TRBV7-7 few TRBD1 CASSQTGYQETQYF TGTGCTAGCAGCCAGACAGGGTACCAAGAGACCCAGTACTTC
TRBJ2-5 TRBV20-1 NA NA CSVPWREQETQYF TGCAGTGTCCCATGGCGGGAACAAGAGACCCAGTACTTC
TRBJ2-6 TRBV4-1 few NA CASSQGVISGANVLTF TGCGCCAGCAGCCAAGGGGTAATCTCTGGGGCCAACGTCCTGACTTTC
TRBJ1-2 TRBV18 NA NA CASSPDTHSDYGYTF TGTGCCAGCTCACCCGACACCCACTCGGACTATGGCTACACCTTC
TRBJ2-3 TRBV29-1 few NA CSVGLREEFSTDTQYF TGCAGCGTCGGTCTAAGGGAAGAGTTTAGCACAGATACGCAGTATTTT
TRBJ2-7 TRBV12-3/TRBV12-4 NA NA CASSRGRGYEQYF TGTGCCAGCAGCCGCGGACGGGGCTACGAGCAGTACTTC
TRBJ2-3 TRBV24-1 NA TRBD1 CATQAAGGKWGDTQYF TGTGCCACCCAAGCGGCAGGGGGCAAATGGGGAGATACGCAGTATTTT
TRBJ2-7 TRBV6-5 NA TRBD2 CASSPGTSGYYEQYF TGTGCCAGCAGCCCTGGGACTAGCGGATACTACGAGCAGTACTTC
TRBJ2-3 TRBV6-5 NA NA CASSTQLPTDTQYF TGTGCCAGCAGTACCCAATTGCCCACAGATACGCAGTATTTT
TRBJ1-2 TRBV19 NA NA CASSIVAGSGYTF TGTGCCAGTAGTATAGTGGCAGGGAGTGGCTACACCTTC
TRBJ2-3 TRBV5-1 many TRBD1 CASSRRTGGSDTQYF TGCGCCAGCAGCCGTAGGACAGGGGGTTCAGATACGCAGTATTTT
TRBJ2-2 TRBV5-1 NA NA CASSLLGRTNTGELFF TGCGCCAGCAGCTTGTTAGGACGGACGAACACCGGGGAGCTGTTTTTT
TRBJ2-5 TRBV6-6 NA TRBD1 CASSSDRGLKTQYF TGTGCCAGCAGTTCGGACAGGGGGCTGAAGACCCAGTACTTC
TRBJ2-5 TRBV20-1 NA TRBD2 CSARGPGGGGETQYF TGCAGTGCTAGAGGGCCTGGCGGGGGTGGAGAGACCCAGTACTTC
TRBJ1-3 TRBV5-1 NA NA CASSSRTGTSGNTIYF TGCGCCAGCAGCTCAAGAACCGGGACCTCTGGAAACACCATATATTTT
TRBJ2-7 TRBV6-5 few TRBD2 CASSYRTSGGLQYF TGTGCCAGCAGTTACCGGACTAGCGGGGGACTTCAGTACTTC
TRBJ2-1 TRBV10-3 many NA CAISRQSGSYNEQFF TGTGCCATCTCTAGACAGAGCGGGTCCTACAATGAGCAGTTCTTC
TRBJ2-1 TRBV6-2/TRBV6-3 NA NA CASAGDPGEQFF TGTGCCAGCGCAGGGGATCCGGGTGAGCAGTTCTTC
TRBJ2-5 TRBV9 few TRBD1 CASSAGTGAGETQYF TGTGCCAGCAGCGCCGGGACAGGGGCCGGGGAGACCCAGTACTTC
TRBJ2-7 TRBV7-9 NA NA CASSPWEGGNSYEQYF TGTGCCAGCAGCCCATGGGAGGGGGGGAACTCCTACGAGCAGTACTTC
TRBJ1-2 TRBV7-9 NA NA CASSPADTNYGCTF TGTGCCAGCAGCCCAGCGGACACAAACTATGGCTGCACCTTC
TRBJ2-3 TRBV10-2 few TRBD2 CASSGLAGGSTDTQYF TGCGCCAGCAGCGGGCTTGCGGGGGGCTCCACAGATACGCAGTATTTT
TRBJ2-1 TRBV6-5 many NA CASRPGASSYNEQFF TGTGCCAGCAGGCCGGGGGCCAGCTCCTACAATGAGCAGTTCTTC
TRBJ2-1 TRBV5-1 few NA CASSLGENEQFF TGCGCCAGCAGCCTTGGGGAGAATGAGCAGTTCTTC
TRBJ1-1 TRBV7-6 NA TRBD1 CASSLGAGGIDTEAFF TGTGCCAGCAGCTTAGGGGCAGGGGGGATAGACACTGAAGCTTTCTTT
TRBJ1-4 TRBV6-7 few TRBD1 CARRNRDSHTLSEKLFF TGTGCCCGTCGAAACCGGGACAGCCATACCCTGAGTGAAAAACTGTTTTTT
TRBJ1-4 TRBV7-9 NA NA CASSFGFRVGRGYEKLFF TGTGCCAGCAGCTTCGGATTTAGAGTGGGCAGGGGATATGAAAAACTGTTTTTT
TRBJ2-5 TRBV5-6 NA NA CASSLETVPQETQYF TGTGCCAGCAGCTTGGAGACAGTTCCCCAGGAGACCCAGTACTTC
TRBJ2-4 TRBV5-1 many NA CASSPDFGNIQYF TGCGCCAGCAGCCCGGACTTCGGGAACATTCAGTACTTC
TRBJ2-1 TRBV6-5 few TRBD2 CASTSGGVEHEQFF TGTGCCAGTACTAGCGGGGGGGTCGAGCATGAGCAGTTCTTC
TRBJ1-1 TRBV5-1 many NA CASSLAIGANTEAFF TGCGCCAGCAGCTTGGCTATAGGGGCGAACACTGAAGCTTTCTTT
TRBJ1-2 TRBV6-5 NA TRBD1 CASTTGTGGLGYTF TGTGCCAGCACCACCGGGACAGGGGGCCTTGGCTACACCTTC
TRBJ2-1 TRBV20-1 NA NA CSASHHNYNEQFF TGCAGTGCTAGCCATCACAACTACAATGAGCAGTTCTTC
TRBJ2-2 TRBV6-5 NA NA CASSYTEPWGQDTGELFF TGTGCCAGCAGTTATACGGAGCCTTGGGGACAAGACACCGGGGAGCTGTTTTTT
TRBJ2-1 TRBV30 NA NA CAWSLTAGIPGNEQFF TGTGCCTGGAGTCTTACCGCCGGGATTCCGGGCAATGAGCAGTTCTTC
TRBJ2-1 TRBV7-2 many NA CASSPTRFNEQFF TGTGCCAGCAGCCCGACTAGGTTCAATGAGCAGTTCTTC
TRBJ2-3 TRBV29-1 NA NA CSVEADPRVDTQYF TGCAGCGTTGAAGCGGATCCGCGGGTAGATACGCAGTATTTT
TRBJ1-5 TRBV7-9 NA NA CASSWTGQPQHF TGTGCCAGCAGTTGGACCGGTCAGCCCCAGCATTTT
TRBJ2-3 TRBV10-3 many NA CAISATTSSDTQYF TGTGCCATCAGTGCCACGACTAGTTCAGATACGCAGTATTTT
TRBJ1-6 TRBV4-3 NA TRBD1 CASSQDPGRGNSPLHF TGCGCCAGCAGCCAAGATCCTGGCAGGGGGAATTCACCCCTCCACTTT
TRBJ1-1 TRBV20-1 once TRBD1 CSARRTGAQDTEAFF TGCAGTGCTCGGAGGACAGGGGCGCAAGACACTGAAGCTTTCTTT
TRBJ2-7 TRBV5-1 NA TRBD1 CASSSGQGIEQYF TGCGCCAGCAGCTCGGGACAGGGGATCGAGCAGTACTTC